What follows describes a single T cell receptor (beta chain). This record comes from a study of blood T cell repertoires in COVID-19. Here immunoSEQ multiplex PCR was the method, and the copy in TCRdb shows in-frame clones only, minus some. The sample lists about 150,000 clones, more than 70% occurring once. The CDR3 covers 13 residues. V lost 5 bases, J lost 7 bases, and 12 bases lay in between. In germline, CDR1 is MRHNA, CDR2 SNTAGT. Sample: peripheral blood. J is TRBJ2-1 and V is TRBV6-4, with D maybe TRBD2 (6 bases). The source is a man in his sixties with active or convalescent COVID-19. The CDR3 coding sequence is TGTGCCAGCAGTTCCGGGGCGGGGAATGAGCAGTTCTTC. Amino acid sequence: CASSSGAGNEQFF.